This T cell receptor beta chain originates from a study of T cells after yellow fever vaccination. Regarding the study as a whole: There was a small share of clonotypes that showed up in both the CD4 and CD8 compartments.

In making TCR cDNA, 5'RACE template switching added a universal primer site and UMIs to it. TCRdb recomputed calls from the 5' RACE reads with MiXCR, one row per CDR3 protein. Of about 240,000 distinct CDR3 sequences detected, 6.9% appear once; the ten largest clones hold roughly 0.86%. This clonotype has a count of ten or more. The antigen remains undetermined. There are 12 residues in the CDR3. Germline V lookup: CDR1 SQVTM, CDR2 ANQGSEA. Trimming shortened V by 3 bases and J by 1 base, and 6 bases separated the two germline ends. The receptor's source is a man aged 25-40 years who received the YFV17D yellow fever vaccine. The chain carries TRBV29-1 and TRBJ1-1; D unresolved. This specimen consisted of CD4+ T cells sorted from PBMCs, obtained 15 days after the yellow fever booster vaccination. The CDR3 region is CSVEFRNTEAFF. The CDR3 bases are TGCAGCGTTGAGTTCAGGAACACTGAAGCTTTCTTT.